These 27 T cell receptor beta chains were sequenced from one sample in a study of T-cell memory formation after mild COVID-19. MiXCR, applied by TCRdb to the 5' RACE reads, yields one record per CDR3 protein. The sample yields approximately 430,000 distinct CDR3 sequences, about a quarter seen once. Material: PBMCs or a T cell subset sorted from them (not recorded which). The source is an adult woman who had mild COVID-19 (a few samples of this study predate the infection). Cell type and time point are not known.

The V call is TRBV6-1, the J call TRBJ1-5, with a tentative D call TRBD1 (5 bases). V dropped 2 bases and J dropped 4 bases, with 12 bases sitting between them. In germline, CDR1 is MNHNS, CDR2 SASEGT. The CDR3 has 15 amino acids. CDR3 DNA: TGTGCCAGCAGTGAATATCGGGGCTCTAATCAGCCCCAGCATTTT. It specifies CASSEYRGSNQPQHF.

The V call is TRBV29-1, the J call TRBJ2-3, with D unresolved. Germline V CDR1 and CDR2: SQVTM, ANQGSEA. The ends were cut back, 3 bases at V and 1 base at J, with 5 bases in the middle. The CDR3 totals 12 residues. CDR3 nucleotides: TGCAGCGTTGACCAGGGCACAGATACGCAGTATTTT. Translation: CSVDQGTDTQYF.

This clonotype was observed a handful of times. The chain joins TRBV12-3 or TRBV12-4 to TRBJ1-1; TRBD1 matches 9 bases. The CDR3 length is 17 residues. Trimming at V came to 2 bases and at J to 2 bases, leaving 9 bases not matched to a gene. Written as DNA, the CDR3 is TGTGCCAGCAGTTTACTCAGGGACAGGGTGGTTAACACTGAAGCTTTCTTT. Amino acid sequence: CASSLLRDRVVNTEAFF.

This clonotype was counted between two and nine times. The chain employs TRBV12-3 or TRBV12-4 and TRBJ1-3, with D uncertain. The V end was cut by 8 bases, the J end by 2 bases, with 16 bases between. The CDR3 is made up of 15 amino acids. For the CDR3, the DNA is TGTGCCAGCGGATTTACCCAGAGTCCTGGAAACACCATATATTTT. As protein: CASGFTQSPGNTIYF.

This clonotype has a handful of counts. This chain connects TRBV3-1 to TRBJ1-1; no definite D call. CDR1 is LGHDT and CDR2 is YNNKEL in the germline V gene (reference sequence). V was shortened by 4 bases and J by 5 bases, with 11 bases between the two germline ends. This CDR3 region has 13 residues. This chain's CDR3 is CASSRNLLTEAFF. The CDR3 bases are TGTGCCAGCAGCCGAAACCTGTTGACTGAAGCTTTCTTT.

This clonotype was counted only a few times. This sequence joins TRBV10-3 and TRBJ1-1; no clear D. Trimming cost V 8 bases and J 3 bases, with 10 bases left between them. CDR3 size: 12 residues. CDR1 and CDR2 from the germline V gene are ENHRY and SYGVKD. The CDR3 region has the DNA TGTGCCATCGGTCCAGATTACACTGAAGCTTTCTTT. It translates to CAIGPDYTEAFF.

This clonotype was picked up a small number of times. The V gene is TRBV7-6, the J gene TRBJ2-7, with 7 bases lining up with TRBD1. The CDR3 consists of 13 residues. Trimming at V came to 5 bases and at J to 4 bases, leaving 5 bases not matched to a gene. Germline CDR1 reads SGHVS; CDR2 reads FNYEAQ. CDR3 loop: CASSTTGKYEQYF. CDR3 DNA: TGTGCCAGCAGCACGACAGGGAAGTACGAGCAGTACTTC.

The chain couples TRBV7-6 to TRBJ2-7; 10 nucleotides match TRBD2. The CDR3 is 14 residues long. With 4 bases clipped from V and 3 bases from J, the junction kept 3 bases outside the gene matches. Germline V gene data show CDR1 as SGHVS and CDR2 as FNYEAQ. The CDR3 protein is CASSWTSGDYEQYF. The DNA of the CDR3 is TGTGCCAGCAGCTGGACTAGCGGAGACTACGAGCAGTACTTC.

V gene TRBV21-1 combines with J gene TRBJ1-1. TRBV21-1 is tagged as a pseudogene. CDR3 length: 14 residues. For the CDR3, the DNA is TGTGCCAGGCCCTGGAGGGTAATGAACACTGAAGCTTTCTTT. This sequence encodes CARPWRVMNTEAFF.

This clonotype was found a few times. This chain joins TRBV5-1 and TRBJ2-2; 9 bases map to TRBD1. J was trimmed by 7 bases and V by 4 bases; bases with no gene match: 5. The V gene's germline CDR1 is SGHRS and CDR2 YFSETQ. This CDR3 spans 14 amino acids. CDR3 nucleotides: TGCGCCAGCAGCGAGGGACAGGGAATCGGGGAGCTGTTTTTT. This codes for CASSEGQGIGELFF.

This clonotype has just a few counts. The chain carries TRBV30 and TRBJ2-1; D possibly uses TRBD1 or TRBD2 (6 bases each). The CDR3 extends over 17 amino acids. Germline loops: CDR1 GTSNPN, CDR2 SVGIG (reference sequence). Trimming took off 4 bases at V and 8 bases at J, with 27 bases between the two ends. CDR3 sequence reads: CAWKAPSLEGGRDEQFF. CDR3 bases: TGTGCCTGGAAAGCACCATCCCTAGAGGGGGGCCGTGATGAGCAGTTCTTC.

The J gene is TRBJ1-1, the V gene TRBV5-4; 7 nucleotides agree with TRBD1. Germline V CDR1 and CDR2: SGHNT, YYREEE (reference sequence). V lost 5 bases and J lost 8; bases outside the gene matches: 12. This CDR3 region has 14 residues. CDR3 protein: CASRRDRANPEAFF. The CDR3 region has the DNA TGTGCCAGCAGGCGCGACAGGGCGAACCCCGAAGCTTTCTTT.

This chain connects TRBV2 to TRBJ2-1; 12 nucleotides line up with TRBD2. CDR1 SNHLY and CDR2 FYNNEI come from the germline V gene. V was clipped by 2 bases and J by 5 bases; unmatched bases: 10. CDR3 size: 18 residues. The CDR3 DNA follows: TGTGCCAGCAGTGAAACCGTCCCCGGACTAGCGGGACACAATGAGCAGTTCTTC. Amino acids: CASSETVPGLAGHNEQFF.

V usage is TRBV5-1 and J usage is TRBJ2-3; D might be TRBD2 (6 bases). This CDR3 contains 14 residues. Germline V lookup: CDR1 SGHRS, CDR2 YFSETQ. V gave up 3 bases and J gave up 2 bases, with 10 bases separating them. The DNA for the CDR3 is TGCGCCAGCAGCTGGGTAGCGGTCACAGATACGCAGTATTTT. Its protein is CASSWVAVTDTQYF.

This rearrangement joins TRBV10-2 to TRBJ2-1; 16 bases agree with TRBD2. The V and J ends lost 11 bases and 9 bases, in that order; junction bases with no gene match: 7. Germline CDR1 WSHSY, CDR2 SAAADI. This CDR3 is built from 14 residues. This chain's CDR3 is CASGLAGGLSEQFF. CDR3 in DNA: TGCGCCTCGGGACTAGCGGGAGGGTTGAGTGAGCAGTTCTTC.

In its sample, this clonotype was seen a few times. V usage is TRBV24-1 and J usage is TRBJ2-2; D might be TRBD1 (5 bases). The V gene lost 0 bases and the J gene lost 0 bases, with 10 bases spanning the gap. Per germline, CDR1 KGHDR and CDR2 SFDVKD. The CDR3 consists of 17 residues. CDR3 nucleotides: TGTGCCACCAGTGATTTGGGGCAGGGCCCGAACACCGGGGAGCTGTTTTTT. The encoded protein is CATSDLGQGPNTGELFF.

This clonotype was detected only a few times. CDR3 sequence: CASSHTGQGSSTGELFF. The DNA of the CDR3 is TGTGCCAGCAGCCATACTGGACAAGGATCTTCCACCGGGGAGCTGTTTTTT. This chain connects TRBV7-9 to TRBJ2-2, with a weak D call TRBD1 (5 bases). The CDR3 contains 17 residues. V was cut by 5 bases and J by 4 bases, with 20 bases left in between. Germline CDR1 SEHNR, CDR2 FQNEAQ (reference sequence).

This clonotype has more than one count but fewer than ten. The chain couples TRBV15 to TRBJ1-5, with D possibly being TRBD1 (6 bases). The CDR3 consists of 17 residues. Germline loops: CDR1 LNHNV, CDR2 YYDKDF (reference sequence). Trimming stripped 3 bases from V and 3 bases from J, with 18 bases between. The CDR3 DNA is TGTGCCACCAGCAGTTCCGTCAGGGGCCCTTACAATCAGCCCCAGCATTTT. Amino acid sequence: CATSSSVRGPYNQPQHF.

This clonotype was counted a few times. In nucleotides, the CDR3 is TGTGCCAGCAGCTTAAGTGCGGTTACGAACACTGAAGCTTTCTTT. Protein sequence: CASSLSAVTNTEAFF. The rearrangement uses TRBV7-3 and TRBJ1-1; D not certain. The ends were cut back, 1 base at V and 1 base at J, with 10 bases in the middle. Germline lookup yields CDR1 SGHTA and CDR2 FQGTGA. The CDR3 is 15 amino acids.

This clonotype was counted only a few times. The chain combines TRBV9 with TRBJ2-3; 12 bases map to TRBD1. Trimming at V came to 4 bases and at J to 2 bases, leaving 5 bases not matched to a gene. The length of the CDR3 is 16 residues. The germline gives CDR1 SGDLS, CDR2 YYNGEE. The CDR3 sequence is CASSPRDRGHTDTQYF. The CDR3 nucleotides read TGTGCCAGCAGCCCCCGGGACAGGGGGCACACAGATACGCAGTATTTT.

Here the CDR3 DNA reads TGTGCCAGCAGTTTGACAGGGGGTTGGTATGGCTACACCTTC. This translates into CASSLTGGWYGYTF. This chain links TRBV12-3 or TRBV12-4 with TRBJ1-2; the match to TRBD1 covers 9 bases. Trimming cost V 3 bases and J 5 bases; bases outside gene matches: 4. The CDR3 spans 14 residues.

The chain combines TRBV5-5 with TRBJ1-1; D call uncertain. Germline values: CDR1 SGHKS, CDR2 YYEKEE (reference sequence). This CDR3 is 13 amino acids long. Trimming removed 4 bases at V and 1 base at J, with 8 bases between. The CDR3 here is CASSNGGNTEAFF. In nucleotides, the CDR3 is TGTGCCAGCAGCAACGGAGGGAACACTGAAGCTTTCTTT.

The rearrangement joins TRBV4-1 to TRBJ2-3, with D perhaps being TRBD1 or TRBD2 (5 bases each). V was pared by 3 bases and J by 4 bases, with 14 bases between. The CDR3 length is 15 residues. Germline V lookup: CDR1 MGHRA, CDR2 YSYEKL. The CDR3 region has the DNA TGCGCCAGCAGCCACTTGACCAAGGGACCAGATACGCAGTATTTT. The encoded protein is CASSHLTKGPDTQYF.

The count of this clonotype is one. The chain is built from TRBV12-3 or TRBV12-4 and TRBJ2-1, with D unclear. V lost 8 bases and J lost 4, with 9 bases in between. The CDR3 runs to 12 residues. CDR3 DNA: TGTGCCAGCCAAATCGGTTACAATGAGCAGTTCTTC. Encoded protein: CASQIGYNEQFF.

This clonotype was picked up many times. The chain carries TRBV7-9 and TRBJ2-1, with a possible D match to TRBD1 (5 bases). The CDR3 has 14 amino acids. Trimming pared 8 bases from V and 2 bases from J, leaving 13 bases between. CDR1 is SEHNR and CDR2 is FQNEAQ in the germline V gene (reference sequence). The CDR3 reads CASGRDETYNEQFF. CDR3 sequence (DNA): TGTGCCAGCGGCAGGGATGAGACCTACAATGAGCAGTTCTTC.

This clonotype was seen repeatedly, ten times or more. V usage is TRBV7-2 and J usage is TRBJ2-1; 12 bases fit TRBD2. The length of the CDR3 is 16 residues. The junction had 12 bases not matched to a gene; V was cut back by 7 bases and J by 8 bases. Germline-derived CDR1 and CDR2 are SGHTA and FQGNSA. DNA for the CDR3: TGTGCCAGCACCCAGAACGGACTAGCGGGACAGGATGAGCAGTTCTTC. This gives the protein CASTQNGLAGQDEQFF.

Details on this clonotype: An end of the junction does not agree with germline; a read error may underlie this. The chain combines TRBV29-1 with TRBJ2-5; possible D gene TRBD2, 7 bases. The CDR3 has 14 residues. Looked up from germline, CDR1 is SQVTM and CDR2 is ANQGSEA. In DNA form, the CDR3 reads TGCAGCGTCGAAGGGGGGGGGCCTGGTTGGACCCAGTACTTC. It encodes CSVEGGGPGWTQYF.